Below, one TCR beta chain is given with its context. Its antigen is undetermined. The entry originates in a study of shared clonotypes between healthy human individuals. Generated by immunoSEQ multiplex PCR, the TCRdb table keeps only in-frame clones and is missing some. This table has about 2.1 million clones, approximately 94% appearing once. As defined, naive CD8 cells were CD45RO-negative and positively selected for CCR7, with terminally differentiated effector memory CD45RA+ cells excluded. Each of the donors was a healthy adult who was HIV-negative and had not had a recent acute infection or vaccination. The V segment lost 1 base and the J segment 0 bases; nucleotides outside the gene matches: 7. This CDR3 has 18 amino acids. The germline CDR1 and CDR2 sequences are LGHNA and YNFKEQ. General study findings and limits: Larger richness was generally estimated for naive than memory subsets. Lower generation probabilities were found for non-shared clonotypes than for those shared by all four donors.

The receptor was derived from a man aged 18 to 30 in good health. Some clones in this sample may be carry-over from other donors' samples. The J gene is TRBJ2-1, the V gene TRBV4-2; TRBD2 matches 9 bases. Sequenced material: naive CD8+ T cells from PBMCs. The CDR3 DNA sequence: TGTGCCAGCAGCCAAGTCCCCCTAGCGGGGAGCTCCTACAATGAGCAGTTCTTC. Translation: CASSQVPLAGSSYNEQFF.